This TCR beta chain was observed in a study of T-cell memory formation after mild COVID-19 (dated by TCRdb to the early 2020s). Notes on the research overall: Most TCR sequence clusters were specific to one of the two donors. T-cell clones expanding and contracting after mild COVID-19 in a couple of donors were tracked by longitudinal TCRalpha and TCRbeta repertoire sequencing. The cohort comprised two young, previously healthy adult volunteers, one female and one male. The paper as a whole reports these results and caveats: The study included only a couple of mild cases, and larger cohorts that include severe cases with pre-infection samples were judged to be necessary. Contracting CD4+ clones appeared mostly in the CM and EM memory subsets, whereas CD8+ clones were enriched in EMRA. SARS-CoV-2 specificity was not confirmed for the second-wave clones peaking on day 37. Clones contracting from day 15 to 85 had balanced CD4/CD8 phenotypes, while a second wave expanding from day 15 to 37 was biased towards CD4+. Some responding clones were found in pre-infection memory, which suggests that pre-existing cross-reactive memory T cells took part in the SARS-CoV-2 response.

For sequencing, an Illumina NovaSeq 6000 was employed. TCRalpha and TCRbeta cDNA libraries were constructed by 5'RACE with constant-segment primers, with sample barcodes and unique molecular identifiers being introduced. Trizol reagent was used to extract RNA from every sample. Library amplification was performed in two PCR steps, and a second sample barcode and Illumina TruSeq adapters were introduced in the second step. The libraries were sequenced on an Illumina NovaSeq using 2 x 150 bp paired-end reads. The original methods were these. Demultiplexing of reads and collapsing into UMI-guided consensus sequences were performed with migec v1.2.7. With mixcr v2.1.11, UMI consensuses were aligned to TRA and TRB V and J templates and assembled into clonotypes. Clonotypes were classified as expanded or contracted when called significant by both edgeR and NoisET, with noise models trained on biological replicates. For edgeR calls, the cutoffs were a false discovery rate-adjusted p below 0.01 and a log2 fold-change threshold of 1. As an exploratory analysis of dynamics, max-normalized trajectories of the 1000 most abundant clonotypes were examined with PCA combined with hierarchical clustering. Separately sequenced CD4+ and CD8+ repertoires were used to assign the CD4 or CD8 phenotype of responding clones. TCRdb trimmed the raw reads at Q25, called clones with MiXCR and kept productive beta chains. Under each unique CDR3 protein, matching rows form one entry showing the most common genes and DNA. TCRdb, not the authors, supplied the V and J calls. For this sample there are around 440,000 distinct CDR3 sequences; about 18% appear just once. Clones ranked in the top ten supply roughly an eighth of the sample.

Ficoll-Paque density gradient centrifugation was the method used to isolate PBMCs. CDR1 and CDR2 are read off the germline V gene as KGHSH and LQKENI. Relative to germline, V is missing 3 bases and J is missing 5 bases, with 1 base of the junction outside any gene match. Including cysteine and phenylalanine, the CDR3 has 13 amino acids. Just the 39-base CDR3 DNA is kept, in frame starting at base 1. This clonotype showed up just a few times. The antigen it binds to is not known. No much larger clone is present one base from it, and per-base qualities are unavailable. The clonotype comes from an adult woman who had mild COVID-19 (a few samples of this study predate the infection). The sample titles of this study are shuffled in the database, so cell type and time point are left out; the donor was told from shared clones. The chain was built from TRBV18 and TRBJ2-1; 7 bases in between match TRBD1. Sequenced: PBMCs or a T cell subset sorted from them (not recorded which). The CDR3 reads CASSPGQNNEQFF. The sequenced DNA: TGTGCCAGCTCACCGGGACAGAACAATGAGCAGTTCTTC.